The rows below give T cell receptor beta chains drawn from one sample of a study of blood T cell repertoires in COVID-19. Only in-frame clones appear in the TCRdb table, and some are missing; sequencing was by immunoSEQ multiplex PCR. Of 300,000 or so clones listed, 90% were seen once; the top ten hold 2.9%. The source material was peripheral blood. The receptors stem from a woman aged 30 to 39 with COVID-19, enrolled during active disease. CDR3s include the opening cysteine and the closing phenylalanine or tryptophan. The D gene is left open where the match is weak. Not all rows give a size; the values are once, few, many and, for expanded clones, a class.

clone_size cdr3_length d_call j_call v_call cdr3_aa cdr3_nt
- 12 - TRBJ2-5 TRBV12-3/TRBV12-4 CASSPTSGTQYF TGTGCCAGCAGTCCGACCTCGGGTACCCAGTACTTC
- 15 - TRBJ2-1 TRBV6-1 CASSELRTTFNEQFF TGTGCCAGCAGTGAATTGCGGACAACCTTCAATGAGCAGTTCTTC
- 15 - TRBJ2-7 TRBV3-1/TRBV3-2 CASSHQPGGVGEQYF TGTGCCAGCAGCCACCAACCAGGCGGGGTAGGCGAGCAGTACTTC
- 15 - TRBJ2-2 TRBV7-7 CASGAGGVDTGELFF TGTGCCAGCGGGGCCGGGGGAGTCGACACCGGGGAGCTGTTTTTT
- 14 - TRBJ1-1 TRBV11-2 CASSHGVKNTEAFF TGTGCCAGCAGCCATGGAGTGAAGAACACTGAAGCTTTCTTT
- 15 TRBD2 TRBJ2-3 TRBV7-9 CASSPGGLAADTQYF TGTGCCAGCAGCCCGGGGGGACTAGCGGCAGATACGCAGTATTTT
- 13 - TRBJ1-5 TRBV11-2 CASSLEHQGPQHF TGTGCCAGCAGCTTAGAACATCAGGGTCCCCAGCATTTT
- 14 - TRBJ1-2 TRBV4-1 CASSQEGGLYGYTF TGCGCCAGCAGCCAAGAGGGCGGACTCTATGGCTACACCTTC
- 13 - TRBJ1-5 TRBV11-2 CASSFDRIQPQHF TGTGCCAGCAGCTTCGACAGGATCCAGCCCCAGCATTTT
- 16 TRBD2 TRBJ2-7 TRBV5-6 CASSFPGDIGTSEQYF TGTGCCAGCAGCTTCCCGGGTGACATAGGGACTAGCGAGCAGTACTTC
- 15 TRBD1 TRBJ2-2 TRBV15 CATTATGTGTGELFF TGTGCCACCACAGCGACAGGGACGGGCACCGGGGAGCTGTTTTTT
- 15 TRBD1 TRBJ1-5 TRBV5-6 CASSSQGVGNQPQHF TGTGCCAGCAGCTCGCAGGGGGTTGGCAATCAGCCCCAGCATTTT
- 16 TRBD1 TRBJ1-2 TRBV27 CASSSYIDRVGYGYTF TGTGCCAGCAGTTCGTACATCGACAGGGTGGGCTATGGCTACACCTTC
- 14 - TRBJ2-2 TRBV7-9 CASSAEGNTGELFF TGTGCCAGCAGCGCCGAGGGGAACACCGGGGAGCTGTTTTTT
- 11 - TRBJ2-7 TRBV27 CASDSSYEQYF TGTGCCAGTGACAGCTCCTACGAGCAGTACTTC
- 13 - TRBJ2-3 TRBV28 CASGAGHTDTQYF TGTGCCAGCGGAGCGGGCCACACAGATACGCAGTATTTT
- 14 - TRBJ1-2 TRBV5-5 CASSSIPRDYGYTF TGTGCCAGCAGCAGCATACCTCGGGACTATGGCTACACCTTC
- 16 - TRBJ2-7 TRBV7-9 CASSPATAGPDYEQYF TGTGCCAGCAGCCCCGCCACGGCGGGGCCTGACTACGAGCAGTACTTC
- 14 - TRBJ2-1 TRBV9 CASSEGGGLNEQFF TGTGCCAGCAGCGAAGGGGGTGGGCTCAATGAGCAGTTCTTC
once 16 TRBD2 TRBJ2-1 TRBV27 CASSWGLAGADDEQFF TGTGCCAGCAGTTGGGGTCTAGCGGGCGCCGATGATGAGCAGTTCTTC
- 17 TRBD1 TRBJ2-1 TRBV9 CASSLGTATTSYNEQFF TGTGCCAGCAGCCTCGGGACAGCGACGACATCCTACAATGAGCAGTTCTTC
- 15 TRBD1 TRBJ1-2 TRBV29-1 CSVSSGQGLSGGYTF TGCAGCGTTAGCTCCGGACAGGGGTTATCGGGAGGCTACACCTTC
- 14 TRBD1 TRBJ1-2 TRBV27 CASSFRGNNYGYTF TGTGCCAGCAGCTTCAGGGGGAACAACTATGGCTACACCTTC
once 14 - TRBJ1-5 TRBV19 CASSVRDSNQPQHF TGTGCCAGTAGTGTGAGAGATAGCAATCAGCCCCAGCATTTT
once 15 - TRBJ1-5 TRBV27 CASTVRGNSNQPQHF TGTGCCAGCACCGTCAGGGGAAATAGCAATCAGCCCCAGCATTTT
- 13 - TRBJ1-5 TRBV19 CASSQDSWGPQHF TGTGCCAGTAGTCAGGACTCTTGGGGGCCCCAGCATTTT
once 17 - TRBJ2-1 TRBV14 CASSQERLPRSPNEQFF TGTGCCAGCAGCCAAGAAAGGCTTCCGCGTAGCCCAAATGAGCAGTTCTTC
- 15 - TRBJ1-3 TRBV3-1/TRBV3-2 CASSQGGSSGNTIYF TGTGCCAGCAGCCAAGGAGGGAGCTCTGGAAACACCATATATTTT
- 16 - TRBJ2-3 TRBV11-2 CASSLDLGGASDTQYF TGTGCCAGCAGCTTAGATCTGGGGGGGGCGTCAGATACGCAGTATTTT
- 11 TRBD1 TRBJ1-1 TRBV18 CASSFTGDAFF TGTGCCAGCTCCTTTACAGGGGATGCTTTCTTT
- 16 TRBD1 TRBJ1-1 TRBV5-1 CASSFSVGGFNTEAFF TGCGCCAGCAGCTTTAGTGTAGGGGGCTTCAACACTGAAGCTTTCTTT
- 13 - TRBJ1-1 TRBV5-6 CASSFRRGTEAFF TGTGCCAGCAGCTTCCGGAGGGGCACTGAAGCTTTCTTT
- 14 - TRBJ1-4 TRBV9 CASSVEPGVEKLFF TGTGCCAGCAGCGTAGAGCCGGGTGTCGAAAAACTGTTTTTT
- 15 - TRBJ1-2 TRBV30 CAWSVYFNSNYGYTF TGTGCCTGGAGTGTATATTTTAACAGCAACTATGGCTACACCTTC
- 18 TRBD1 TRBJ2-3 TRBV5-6 CASSLPEHRGLRADTQYF TGTGCCAGCAGCTTGCCGGAGCACAGGGGGCTTAGGGCAGATACGCAGTATTTT
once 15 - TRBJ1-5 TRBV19 CASSLQGPSNQPQHF TGTGCCAGTAGTCTACAGGGACCTAGCAATCAGCCCCAGCATTTT
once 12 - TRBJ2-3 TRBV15 CATRLDTDTQYF TGTGCCACCCGACTGGACACAGATACGCAGTATTTT
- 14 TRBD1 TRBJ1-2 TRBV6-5 CASSLDRRNYGYTF TGTGCCAGCAGTTTGGACAGGCGAAACTATGGCTACACCTTC
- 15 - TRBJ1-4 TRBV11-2 CASSLDGTPFEKLFF TGTGCCAGCAGCTTAGATGGGACACCTTTTGAAAAACTGTTTTTT
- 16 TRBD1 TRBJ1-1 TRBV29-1 CSVAGHRGRDGTEAFF TGCAGCGTTGCGGGGCACAGGGGTCGCGATGGCACTGAAGCTTTCTTT
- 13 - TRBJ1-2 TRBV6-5 CARGGRGRGGYTF TGTGCCCGCGGGGGGCGGGGACGGGGGGGCTACACCTTC
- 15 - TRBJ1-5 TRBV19 CASSLFGRDDQPQHF TGTGCCAGTAGTCTTTTTGGCAGGGATGATCAGCCCCAGCATTTT
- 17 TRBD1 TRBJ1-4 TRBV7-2 CASSLVGTGGKREKLFF TGTGCCAGCAGCTTAGTAGGGACAGGGGGGAAGCGTGAAAAACTGTTTTTT
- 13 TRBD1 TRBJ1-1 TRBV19 CASRTDRDTEAFF TGTGCCAGTAGGACGGACAGGGACACTGAAGCTTTCTTT
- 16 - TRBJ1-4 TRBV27 CASSTYGGGTNEKLFF TGTGCCAGCAGTACCTATGGGGGAGGAACTAATGAAAAACTGTTTTTT